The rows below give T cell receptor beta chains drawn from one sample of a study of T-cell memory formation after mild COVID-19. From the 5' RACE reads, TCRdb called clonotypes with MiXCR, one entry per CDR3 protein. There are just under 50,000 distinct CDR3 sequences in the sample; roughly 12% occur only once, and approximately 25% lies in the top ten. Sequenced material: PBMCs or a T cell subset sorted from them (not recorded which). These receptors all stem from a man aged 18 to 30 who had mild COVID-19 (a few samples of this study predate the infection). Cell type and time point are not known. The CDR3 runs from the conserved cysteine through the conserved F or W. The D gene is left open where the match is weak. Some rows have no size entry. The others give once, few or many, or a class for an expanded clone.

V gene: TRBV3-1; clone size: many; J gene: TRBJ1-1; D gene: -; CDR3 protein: CASREQGRPTLAFF; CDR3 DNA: TGTGCCAGCAGAGAACAGGGACGCCCTACGCTGGCTTTCTTT
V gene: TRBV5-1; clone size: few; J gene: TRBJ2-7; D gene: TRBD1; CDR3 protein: CASSRTGGSSYEQYF; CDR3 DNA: TGCGCCAGCAGCAGAACAGGGGGGTCCTCCTACGAGCAGTACTTC
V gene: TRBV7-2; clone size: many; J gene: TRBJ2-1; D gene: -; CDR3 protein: CASSPNLPGGGTTGYSEQFF; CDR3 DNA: TGTGCCAGCAGCCCAAACCTCCCTGGGGGGGGGACAACCGGGTACAGTGAGCAGTTCTTC
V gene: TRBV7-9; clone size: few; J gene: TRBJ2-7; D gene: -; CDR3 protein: CASSLGGGLYNYEQYF; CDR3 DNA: TGTGCCAGCAGCTTAGGTGGGGGGCTCTACAACTACGAGCAGTACTTC
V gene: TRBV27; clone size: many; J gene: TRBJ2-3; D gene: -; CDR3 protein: CASSPANSDTQYF; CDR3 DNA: TGTGCCAGCAGTCCCGCTAACTCCGATACGCAGTATTTT
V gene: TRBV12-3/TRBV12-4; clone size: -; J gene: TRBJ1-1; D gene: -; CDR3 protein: CATQTGIEAFF; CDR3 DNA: TGTGCCACCCAAACAGGAATTGAAGCTTTCTTT
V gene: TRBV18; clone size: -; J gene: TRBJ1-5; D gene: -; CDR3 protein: CASSPEVPGVQPQHF; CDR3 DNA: TGTGCCAGCTCCCCGGAGGTCCCAGGCGTCCAGCCCCAGCATTTT
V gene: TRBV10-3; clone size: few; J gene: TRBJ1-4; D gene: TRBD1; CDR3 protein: CAISEGQGPNGEKLFF; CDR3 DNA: TGTGCCATCAGTGAGGGACAGGGACCTAACGGTGAAAAACTGTTTTTT
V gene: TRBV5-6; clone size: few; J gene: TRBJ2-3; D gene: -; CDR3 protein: CASSLPWGSAQYF; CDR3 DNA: TGTGCCAGCAGCTTACCTTGGGGAAGTGCGCAGTATTTT
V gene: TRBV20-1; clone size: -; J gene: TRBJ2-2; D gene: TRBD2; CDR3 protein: CSARPSGGHTGELFF; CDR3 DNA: TGCAGTGCTAGACCTAGCGGGGGGCACACCGGGGAGCTGTTTTTT
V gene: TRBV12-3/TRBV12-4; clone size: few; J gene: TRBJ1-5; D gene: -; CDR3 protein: CASSFSNQPQHF; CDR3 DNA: TGTGCCAGCAGTTTCAGCAATCAGCCCCAGCATTTT
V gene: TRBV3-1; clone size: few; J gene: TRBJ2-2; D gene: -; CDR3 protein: CASSQFTGELFF; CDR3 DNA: TGTGCCAGCAGCCAATTTACCGGGGAGCTGTTTTTT
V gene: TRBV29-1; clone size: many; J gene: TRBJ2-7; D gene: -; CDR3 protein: CSVSQNYEQYF; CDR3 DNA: TGCAGCGTTAGTCAGAACTACGAGCAGTACTTC
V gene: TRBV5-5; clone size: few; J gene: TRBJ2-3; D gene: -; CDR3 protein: CASSLVSGSADTQYF; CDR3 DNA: TGTGCCAGCAGCTTGGTCAGCGGGTCCGCAGATACGCAGTATTTT
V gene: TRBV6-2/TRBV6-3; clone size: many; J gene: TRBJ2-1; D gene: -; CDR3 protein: CASSYRENNEQFF; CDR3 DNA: TGTGCCAGCAGTTACAGGGAAAACAATGAGCAGTTCTTC
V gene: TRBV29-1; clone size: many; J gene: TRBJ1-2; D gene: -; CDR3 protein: CSVEDLTRGGYTF; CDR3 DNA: TGCAGCGTTGAAGATCTGACCAGGGGCGGCTACACCTTC
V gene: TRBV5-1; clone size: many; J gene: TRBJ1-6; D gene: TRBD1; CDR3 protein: CASSTGGTGERLHF; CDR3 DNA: TGCGCCAGCAGCACAGGCGGGACAGGGGAGCGCCTCCACTTT
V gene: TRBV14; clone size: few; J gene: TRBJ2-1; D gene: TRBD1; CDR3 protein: CASTPLGTASYNEQFF; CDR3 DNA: TGTGCCAGCACCCCTTTGGGGACAGCCTCCTACAATGAGCAGTTCTTC
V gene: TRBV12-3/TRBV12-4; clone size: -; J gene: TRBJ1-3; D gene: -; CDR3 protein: CAGVRAPLGNTIYF; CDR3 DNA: TGTGCCGGGGTAAGGGCGCCGCTTGGAAACACCATATATTTT
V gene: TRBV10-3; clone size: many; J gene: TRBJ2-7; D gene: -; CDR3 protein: CAISEYPASYEQYF; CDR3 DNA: TGTGCCATCAGTGAGTACCCCGCAAGCTACGAGCAGTACTTC
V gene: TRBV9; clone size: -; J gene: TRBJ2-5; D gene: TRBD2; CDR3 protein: CASTWSGGLGETQYF; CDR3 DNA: TGTGCCAGCACGTGGAGCGGGGGGTTGGGGGAGACCCAGTACTTC
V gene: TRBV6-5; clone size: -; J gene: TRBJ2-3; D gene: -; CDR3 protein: CASSYRVLGHHTDTQYF; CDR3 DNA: TGTGCCAGCAGTTACAGGGTATTGGGACATCACACAGATACGCAGTATTTT
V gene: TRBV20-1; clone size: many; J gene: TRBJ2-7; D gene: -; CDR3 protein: CSAHRVPMGEQYF; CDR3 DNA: TGCAGTGCTCACAGGGTCCCGATGGGCGAGCAGTACTTC
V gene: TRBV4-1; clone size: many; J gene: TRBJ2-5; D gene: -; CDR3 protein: CASSQEDADQETQYF; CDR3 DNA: TGCGCCAGCAGCCAAGAGGACGCAGACCAAGAGACCCAGTACTTC
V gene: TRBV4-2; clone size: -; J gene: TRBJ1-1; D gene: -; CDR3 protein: CASSPMNRVKPEAFF; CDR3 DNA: TGTGCCAGCAGCCCGATGAACAGGGTTAAACCTGAAGCTTTCTTT
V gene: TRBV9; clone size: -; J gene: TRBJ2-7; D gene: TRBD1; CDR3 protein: CASSAYGTGEQYF; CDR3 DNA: TGTGCCAGCAGCGCATACGGGACAGGGGAGCAGTACTTC
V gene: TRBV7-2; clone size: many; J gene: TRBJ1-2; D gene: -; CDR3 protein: CASSLVAGGQVLGYTF; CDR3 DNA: TGTGCCAGCAGCTTAGTGGCTGGGGGGCAAGTACTCGGCTACACCTTC
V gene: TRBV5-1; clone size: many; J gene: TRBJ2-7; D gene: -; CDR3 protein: CASSPDSGSSYEQYF; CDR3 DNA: TGCGCCAGCAGCCCCGACAGTGGCAGTTCCTACGAGCAGTACTTC
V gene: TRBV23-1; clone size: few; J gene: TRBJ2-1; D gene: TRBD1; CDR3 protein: CASSHLPGGPGNEQFF; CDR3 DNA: TGCGCCAGCAGTCACCTGCCAGGGGGCCCTGGGAATGAGCAGTTCTTC
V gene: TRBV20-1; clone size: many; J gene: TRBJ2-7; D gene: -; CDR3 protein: CSARPLLANSYEQYF; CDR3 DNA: TGCAGTGCTAGGCCCTTACTAGCTAACTCCTACGAGCAGTACTTC
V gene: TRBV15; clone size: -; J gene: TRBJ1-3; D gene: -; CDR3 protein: CATSSAASGNTIYF; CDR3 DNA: TGTGCCACCAGCAGTGCAGCCTCTGGAAACACCATATATTTT
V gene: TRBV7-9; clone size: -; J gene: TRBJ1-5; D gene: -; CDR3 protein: CASSLGGGGNQPQHF; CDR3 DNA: TGTGCCAGCAGCTTAGGAGGGGGAGGCAATCAGCCCCAGCATTTT
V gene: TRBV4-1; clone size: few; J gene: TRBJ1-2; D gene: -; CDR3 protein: CASSHRQTYGYTF; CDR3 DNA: TGCGCCAGCAGCCACCGACAGACTTATGGCTACACCTTC
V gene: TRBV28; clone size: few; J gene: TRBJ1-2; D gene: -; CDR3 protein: CASSSIGLGYTF; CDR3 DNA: TGTGCCAGCAGCTCCATAGGGCTCGGCTACACCTTC
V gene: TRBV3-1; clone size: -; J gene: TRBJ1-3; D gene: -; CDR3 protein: CASSAEIGFTGNTIYF; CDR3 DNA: TGTGCCAGCAGCGCAGAAATAGGGTTTACTGGAAACACCATATATTTT
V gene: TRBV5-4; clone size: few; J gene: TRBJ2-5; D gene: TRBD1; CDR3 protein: CASSRQGAGETQYF; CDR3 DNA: TGTGCCAGCAGCCGACAGGGGGCGGGGGAGACCCAGTACTTC
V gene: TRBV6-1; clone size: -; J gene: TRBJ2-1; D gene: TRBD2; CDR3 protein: CASSPTSGGANEQFF; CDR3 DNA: TGTGCCAGCAGCCCTACTAGCGGGGGGGCCAATGAGCAGTTCTTC
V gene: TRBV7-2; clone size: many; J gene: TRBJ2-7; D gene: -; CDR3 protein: CASKSGGLEQYF; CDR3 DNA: TGTGCCAGCAAATCCGGGGGTTTGGAGCAGTACTTC
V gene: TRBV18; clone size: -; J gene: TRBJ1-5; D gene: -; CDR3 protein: CASSRDSNQPQHF; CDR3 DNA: TGTGCCAGCTCCAGGGACAGCAATCAGCCCCAGCATTTT
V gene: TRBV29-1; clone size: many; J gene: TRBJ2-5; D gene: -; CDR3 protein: CSVGQETQYF; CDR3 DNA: TGCAGCGTTGGCCAAGAGACCCAGTACTTC
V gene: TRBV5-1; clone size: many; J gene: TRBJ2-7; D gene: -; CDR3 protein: CASSLGDYEQYF; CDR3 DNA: TGCGCCAGCAGCTTGGGCGACTACGAGCAGTACTTC